This T cell receptor (beta chain) was sequenced for a study of blood T cells in healthy people across ages. This clonotype has only a few counts. A second 7 to 11 cycle PCR used barcoded and J-beta primers. A single record per CDR3 protein comes from TCRdb applying MiXCR to the 5' RACE reads. This table holds approximately 940,000 distinct CDR3 sequences, roughly 50% found once. The CDR3 loop spans 16 amino acids. J lost 4 bases, V lost 5 bases, and 13 bases had no gene match. The TCR sequence derives from a man aged 25 to 40 in good health. Source material: blood. The chain has TRBV12-3 or TRBV12-4 and TRBJ2-7; 8 positions agree with TRBD1. CDR3 residues: CASSGGPGGFWYEQYF. The DNA for the CDR3 is TGTGCCAGCAGTGGGGGGCCAGGGGGCTTTTGGTACGAGCAGTACTTC.